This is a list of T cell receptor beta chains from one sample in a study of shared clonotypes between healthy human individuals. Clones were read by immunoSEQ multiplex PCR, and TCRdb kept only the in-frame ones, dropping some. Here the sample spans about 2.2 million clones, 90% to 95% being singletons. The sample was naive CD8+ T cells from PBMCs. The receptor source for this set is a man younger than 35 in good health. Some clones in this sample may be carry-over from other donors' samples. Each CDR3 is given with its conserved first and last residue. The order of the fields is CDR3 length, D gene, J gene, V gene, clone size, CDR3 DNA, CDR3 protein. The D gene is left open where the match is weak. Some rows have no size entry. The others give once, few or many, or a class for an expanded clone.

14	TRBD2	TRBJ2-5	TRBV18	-	TGTGCCAGCTCAACCAGCGGGAGGGTAGAGACCCAGTACTTC	CASSTSGRVETQYF
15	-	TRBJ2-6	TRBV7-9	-	TGTGCCAGCCACCCCGGGCAATCTGGGGCCAACGTCCTGACTTTC	CASHPGQSGANVLTF
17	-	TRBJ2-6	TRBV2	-	TGTGCCAGCAGTGGTACAGGGAAAGCCTCTGGGGCCAACGTCCTGACTTTC	CASSGTGKASGANVLTF
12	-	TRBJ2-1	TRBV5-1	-	TGCGCCAGCAGCTTGAGACCCAATGAGCAGTTCTTC	CASSLRPNEQFF
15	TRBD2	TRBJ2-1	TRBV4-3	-	TGCGCCAGCAGCCCGGGGGTAGCGGGAGAAAATGAGCAGTTCTTC	CASSPGVAGENEQFF
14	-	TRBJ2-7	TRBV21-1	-	TGTGCCAGCAGGGACAGGGGGCAGTCCTACGAGCAGTACTTC	CASRDRGQSYEQYF
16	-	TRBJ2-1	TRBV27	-	TGTGCCAGCAGATTTATAACCCAGGGAGTATACAATGAGCAGTTCTTC	CASRFITQGVYNEQFF
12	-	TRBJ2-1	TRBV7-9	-	TGTGCCAGCAGCCCTAAACCGGGTTTGCAGTTCTTC	CASSPKPGLQFF
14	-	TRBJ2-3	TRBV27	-	TGTGCCAGCAGTTTGGTTGAGGTACCAGATACGCAGTATTTT	CASSLVEVPDTQYF
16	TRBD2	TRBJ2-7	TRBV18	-	TGTGCCAGCTCACCGTTTGGGGAGGGCGGCGGGGCCGAGCAGTACTTC	CASSPFGEGGGAEQYF
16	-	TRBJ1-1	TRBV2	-	TGTGCCAGCAGCCAGGGAGCCGGTACCTTGAACACTGAAGCTTTCTTT	CASSQGAGTLNTEAFF
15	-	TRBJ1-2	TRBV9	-	TGTGCCAGCAGCGTAGTGGGCACCCGGGCGTGGGGCTACACCTTC	CASSVVGTRAWGYTF
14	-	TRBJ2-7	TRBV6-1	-	TGTGCCAGCAGGAATGAACCCTGGGTGGACGAGCAGTACTTC	CASRNEPWVDEQYF
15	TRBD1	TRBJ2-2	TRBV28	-	TGTGCCAGCAGTCTTGGACAGGGGGGAACCGGGGAGCTGTTTTTT	CASSLGQGGTGELFF
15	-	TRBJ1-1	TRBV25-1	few	TGTGCCAGCAGTCTCACCTCCGACAGTTATCGTCTGGCTTTCTTT	CASSLTSDSYRLAFF
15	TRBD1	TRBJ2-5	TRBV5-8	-	TGTGCCAGCAGCCTGGGGACAGGGACTCAAGAGACCCAGTACTTC	CASSLGTGTQETQYF
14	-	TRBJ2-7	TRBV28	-	TGTGCCAGCAGTGGGAGTAGGGCCTCCTACGAGCAGTACTTC	CASSGSRASYEQYF
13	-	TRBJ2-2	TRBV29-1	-	TGCAGCGCGGGACTCCAGAACACCGGGGAGCTGTTTTTT	CSAGLQNTGELFF
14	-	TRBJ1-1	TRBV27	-	TGTGCCAGCAGGTACGGGGGCGCTATAACTGAAGCTTTCTTT	CASRYGGAITEAFF
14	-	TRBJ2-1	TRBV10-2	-	TGCGCCAGCAGTGAGGGATATGGGAGCAATGAGCAGTTCTTC	CASSEGYGSNEQFF